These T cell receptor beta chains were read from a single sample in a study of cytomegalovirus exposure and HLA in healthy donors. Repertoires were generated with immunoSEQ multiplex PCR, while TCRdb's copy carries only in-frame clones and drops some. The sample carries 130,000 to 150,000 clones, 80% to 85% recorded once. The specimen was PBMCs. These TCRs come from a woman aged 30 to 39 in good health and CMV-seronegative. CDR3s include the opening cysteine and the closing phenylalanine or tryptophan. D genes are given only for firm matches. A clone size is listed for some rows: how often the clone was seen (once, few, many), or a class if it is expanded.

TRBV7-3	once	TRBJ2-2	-	CASSPTSNTGELFF	TGTGCCAGCAGCCCCACTAGCAACACCGGGGAGCTGTTTTTT
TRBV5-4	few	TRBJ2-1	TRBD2	CASSLVRGRPKDEQFF	TGTGCCAGCAGCTTGGTTCGCGGGAGGCCCAAGGATGAGCAGTTCTTC
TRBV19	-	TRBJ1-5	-	CASGTGPQPQHF	TGTGCCAGTGGCACAGGGCCTCAGCCCCAGCATTTT
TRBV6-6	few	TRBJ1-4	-	CASSGATNEKLFF	TGTGCCAGCAGTGGAGCAACTAATGAAAAACTGTTTTTT
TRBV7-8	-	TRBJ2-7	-	CASSLASVNRASYEQYF	TGTGCCAGCAGCTTAGCTTCCGTTAACAGGGCATCCTACGAGCAGTACTTC
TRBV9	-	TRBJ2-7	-	CASSVAGSEQYF	TGTGCCAGCAGCGTGGCCGGGTCAGAGCAGTACTTC
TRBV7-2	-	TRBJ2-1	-	CASSAQGEQFF	TGTGCCAGCAGCGCACAGGGCGAGCAGTTCTTC
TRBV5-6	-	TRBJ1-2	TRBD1	CASSRQGAGGYTF	TGTGCCAGCAGCCGACAGGGGGCTGGCGGCTACACCTTC
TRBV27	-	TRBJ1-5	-	CASSPGGFSNQPQHF	TGTGCCAGCAGCCCCGGGGGGTTTAGCAATCAGCCCCAGCATTTT
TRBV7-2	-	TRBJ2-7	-	CASSWEATYEQYF	TGTGCCAGCAGCTGGGAGGCCACCTACGAGCAGTACTTC
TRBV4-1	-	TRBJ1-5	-	CASSQEEGIQPQHF	TGCGCCAGCAGCCAAGAGGAGGGAATTCAGCCCCAGCATTTT
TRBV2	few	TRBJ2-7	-	CASRASGDEQYF	TGTGCCAGCAGGGCCTCAGGGGACGAGCAGTACTTC
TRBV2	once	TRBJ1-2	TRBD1	CASKIDRGPDYGYTF	TGTGCCAGCAAAATCGACAGGGGTCCGGACTATGGCTACACCTTC